This T cell receptor beta chain comes out of a study of Ad26.COV2.S vaccination and SARS-CoV-2 variants. Study-wide background: The donor was enrolled in the Ad26.COV2.S arm of the COV1001 trial. The authors gave Ad26.COV2.S intramuscularly, either once or twice 56 days apart. Study-level findings and limits: The TCR-based breadth and depth measures might underestimate overall T cell responses.

To note about this clone: The antigen is undetermined.

The data were produced by immunoSEQ multiplex PCR, yet TCRdb's version contains in-frame clones alone and is incomplete. The sample gives approximately 340,000 clones, approximately 81% of which show up once; 3.3% is in the top ten. Germline V gene data show CDR1 as SGHDN and CDR2 as FVKESK. This CDR3 has 20 amino acids. J lost 0 bases, V lost 2 bases, and 12 bases had no gene match. This sample's treatment: roughly 19 received Ad26.COV2.S at low or high dose, single or two shots; roughly five received placebo; per-sample allocation not given. The investigators took samples on day 63 after the first vaccine or placebo injection.

Specimen: peripheral blood, collected in a trial of Ad26.COV2.S vaccine versus placebo. The chain couples TRBV14 to TRBJ2-1; 11 positions agree with TRBD2. The sequence derives from a person between 18 and 65 years old who received the Ad26.COV2.S COVID-19 vaccine or a placebo. DNA of the CDR3: TGTGCCAGCAGCCAATGGAGGCCTAGCGGGAGGTCAACCTCCTACAATGAGCAGTTCTTC. Amino acid sequence: CASSQWRPSGRSTSYNEQFF. The variable domain in full, with the rest retrieved from reference TRBV14 and TRBJ2-1, is EAGVTQFPSHSVIEKGQTVTLRCDPISGHDNLYWYRRVMGKEIKFLLHFVKESKQDESGMPNNRFLAERTGGTYSTLKVQPAELEDSGVYFCASSQWRPSGRSTSYNEQFFGPGTRLTVL.